This T cell receptor (beta chain) was captured in a study of T cell responses to AZD1222 COVID-19 vaccine. Comment on this clone: What it recognizes is unknown.

General study findings and limits: Sampling that yielded the repertoires occurred only after the peak T cell response. Donors were largely white British and mainly female; clonal diversity was possibly underestimated.

TCRdb's table, derived via immunoSEQ multiplex PCR, lists solely in-frame clones and lacks some. The sample has 110,000 to 150,000 clones; 88% are singletons. The source material was peripheral blood, sampled 28 days after the second AZD1222 dose. The receptor's source is an adult who received the AZD1222 COVID-19 vaccine.

CDR3 DNA sequence: TGTGCCAGCGGAAGAGAACAGGGGAACACTGAAGCTTTCTTT. Protein: CASGREQGNTEAFF. The genes are TRBV28 and TRBJ1-1, with a tentative D call TRBD1 (6 bases). The CDR3 spans 14 residues. The V and J ends lost 8 bases and 1 base respectively, with 14 bases between them. Germline CDR1 reads MDHEN; CDR2 reads SYDVKM.